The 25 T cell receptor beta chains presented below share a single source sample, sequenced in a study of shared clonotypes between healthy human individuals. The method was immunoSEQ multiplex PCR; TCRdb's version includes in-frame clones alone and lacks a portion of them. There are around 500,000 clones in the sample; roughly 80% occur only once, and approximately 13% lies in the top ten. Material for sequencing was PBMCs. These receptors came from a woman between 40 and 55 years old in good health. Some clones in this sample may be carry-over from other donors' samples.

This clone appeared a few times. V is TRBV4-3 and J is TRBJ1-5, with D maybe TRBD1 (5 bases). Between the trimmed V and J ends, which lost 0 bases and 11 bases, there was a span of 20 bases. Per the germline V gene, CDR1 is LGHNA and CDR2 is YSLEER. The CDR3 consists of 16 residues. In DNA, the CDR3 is TGCGCCAGCAGCCAAGATTTGTACGCGCAGGGTGGGGCCCAGCATTTT. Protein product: CASSQDLYAQGGAQHF.

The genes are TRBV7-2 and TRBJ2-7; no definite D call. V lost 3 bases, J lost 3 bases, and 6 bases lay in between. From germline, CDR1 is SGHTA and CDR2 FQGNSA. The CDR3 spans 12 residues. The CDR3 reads CASSFANYEQYF. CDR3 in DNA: TGTGCCAGCAGCTTCGCGAACTACGAGCAGTACTTC.

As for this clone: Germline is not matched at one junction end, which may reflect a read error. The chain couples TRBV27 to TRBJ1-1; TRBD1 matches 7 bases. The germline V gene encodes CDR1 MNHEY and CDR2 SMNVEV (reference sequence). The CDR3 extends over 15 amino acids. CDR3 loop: CASGLRRDSLAEAFF. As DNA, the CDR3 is TGTGCCAGCGGTTTACGAAGGGACAGTCTAGCTGAAGCTTTCTTT.

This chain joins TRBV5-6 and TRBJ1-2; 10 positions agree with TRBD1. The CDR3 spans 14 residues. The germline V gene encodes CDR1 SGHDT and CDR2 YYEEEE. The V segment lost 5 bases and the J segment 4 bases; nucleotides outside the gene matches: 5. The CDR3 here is CASRRQGAVYGYTF. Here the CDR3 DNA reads TGTGCCAGCAGGAGACAGGGGGCGGTCTATGGCTACACCTTC.

Here the CDR3 DNA reads TGTGCCAGTAGTATCACTAGCGGGGTCGGAGAGCAGTACTTC. Protein: CASSITSGVGEQYF. The rearrangement uses TRBV19 and TRBJ2-7, with 10 bases matching TRBD2. V lost 3 bases, J lost 7 bases, and 6 bases stayed unmatched. In germline, CDR1 is LNHDA, CDR2 SQIVND (reference sequence). This CDR3 region has 14 residues.

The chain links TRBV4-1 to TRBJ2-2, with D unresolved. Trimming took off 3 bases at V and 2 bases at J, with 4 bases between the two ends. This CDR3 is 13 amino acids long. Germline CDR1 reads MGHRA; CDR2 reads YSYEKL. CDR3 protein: CASSQSNTGELFF. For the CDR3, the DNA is TGCGCCAGCAGCCAGAGTAACACCGGGGAGCTGTTTTTT.

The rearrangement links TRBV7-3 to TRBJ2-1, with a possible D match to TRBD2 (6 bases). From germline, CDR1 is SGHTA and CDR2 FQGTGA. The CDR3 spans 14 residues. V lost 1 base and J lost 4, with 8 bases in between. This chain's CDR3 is CASSLRRAYNEQFF. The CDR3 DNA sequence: TGTGCCAGCAGCTTAAGGAGGGCGTACAATGAGCAGTTCTTC.

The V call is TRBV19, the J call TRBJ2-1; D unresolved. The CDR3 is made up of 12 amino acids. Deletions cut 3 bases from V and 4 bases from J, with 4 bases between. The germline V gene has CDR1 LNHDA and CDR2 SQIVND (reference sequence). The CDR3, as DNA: TGTGCCAGTAGTATGAGATACAATGAGCAGTTCTTC. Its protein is CASSMRYNEQFF.

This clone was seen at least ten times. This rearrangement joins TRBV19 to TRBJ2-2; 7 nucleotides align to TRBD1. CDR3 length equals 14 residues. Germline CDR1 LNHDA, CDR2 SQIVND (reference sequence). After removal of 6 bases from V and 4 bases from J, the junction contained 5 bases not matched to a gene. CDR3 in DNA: TGTGCCAGTAGAAGACAGGGCGTCACCGGGGAGCTGTTTTTT. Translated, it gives CASRRQGVTGELFF.

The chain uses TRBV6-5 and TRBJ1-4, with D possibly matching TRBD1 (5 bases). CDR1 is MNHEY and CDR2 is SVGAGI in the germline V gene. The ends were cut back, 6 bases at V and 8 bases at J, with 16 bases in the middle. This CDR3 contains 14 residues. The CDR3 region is CASSRQGLGEKLFF. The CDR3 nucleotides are TGTGCCAGCAGCCGGCAGGGATTAGGGGAAAAACTGTTTTTT.

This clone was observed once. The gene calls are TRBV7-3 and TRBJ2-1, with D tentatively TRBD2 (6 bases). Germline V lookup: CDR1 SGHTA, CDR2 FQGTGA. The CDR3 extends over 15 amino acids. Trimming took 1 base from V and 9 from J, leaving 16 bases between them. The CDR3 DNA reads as TGTGCCAGCAGCTTAAACCGGGAGCCTAGTGGTGAGCAGTTCTTC. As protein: CASSLNREPSGEQFF.

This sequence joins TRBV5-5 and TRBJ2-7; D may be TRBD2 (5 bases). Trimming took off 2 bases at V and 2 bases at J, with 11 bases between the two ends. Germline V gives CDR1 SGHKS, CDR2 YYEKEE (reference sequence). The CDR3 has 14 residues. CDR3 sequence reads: CASSFRVGAYEQYF. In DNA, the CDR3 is TGTGCCAGCAGCTTTCGGGTCGGGGCCTACGAGCAGTACTTC.

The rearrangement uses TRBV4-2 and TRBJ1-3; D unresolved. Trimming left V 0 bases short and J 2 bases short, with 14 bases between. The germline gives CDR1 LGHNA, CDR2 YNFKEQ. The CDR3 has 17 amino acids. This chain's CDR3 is CASSQDKAIGTGNTIYF. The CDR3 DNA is TGTGCCAGCAGCCAAGATAAGGCCATCGGCACTGGAAACACCATATATTTT.

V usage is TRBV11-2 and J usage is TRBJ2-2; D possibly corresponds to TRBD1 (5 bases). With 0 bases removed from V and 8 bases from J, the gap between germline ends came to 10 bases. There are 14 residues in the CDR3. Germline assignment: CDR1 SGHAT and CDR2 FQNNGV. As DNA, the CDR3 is TGTGCCAGCAGCTTAGAGGGCAGGGCAGGGGAGCTGTTTTTT. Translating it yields CASSLEGRAGELFF.

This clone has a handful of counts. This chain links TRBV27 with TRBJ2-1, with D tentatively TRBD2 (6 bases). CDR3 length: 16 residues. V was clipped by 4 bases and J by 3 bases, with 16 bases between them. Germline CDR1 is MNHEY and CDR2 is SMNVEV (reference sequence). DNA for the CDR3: TGTGCCAGCAGTTCTCGCGGGGCCCAATACTACAATGAGCAGTTCTTC. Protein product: CASSSRGAQYYNEQFF.

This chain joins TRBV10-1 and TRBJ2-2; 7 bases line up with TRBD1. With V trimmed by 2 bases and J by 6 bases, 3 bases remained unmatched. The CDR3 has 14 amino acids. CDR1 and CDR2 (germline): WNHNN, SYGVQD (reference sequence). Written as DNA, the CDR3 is TGCGCCAGCAGTGAGGGACAGGATCCCGGGGAGCTGTTTTTT. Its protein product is CASSEGQDPGELFF.

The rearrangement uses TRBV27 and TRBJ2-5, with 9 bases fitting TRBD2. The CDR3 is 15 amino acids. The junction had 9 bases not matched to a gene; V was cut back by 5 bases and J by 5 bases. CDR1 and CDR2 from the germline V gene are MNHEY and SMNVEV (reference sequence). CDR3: CASSATSGEWETQYF. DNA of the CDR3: TGTGCCAGCAGTGCGACTAGCGGAGAGTGGGAGACCCAGTACTTC.

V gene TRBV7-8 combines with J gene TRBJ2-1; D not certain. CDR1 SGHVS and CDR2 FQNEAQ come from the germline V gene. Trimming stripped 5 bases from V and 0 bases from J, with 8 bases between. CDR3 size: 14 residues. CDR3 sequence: CASSPFTSYNEQFF. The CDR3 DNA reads TGTGCCAGCAGCCCCTTTACCTCCTACAATGAGCAGTTCTTC.

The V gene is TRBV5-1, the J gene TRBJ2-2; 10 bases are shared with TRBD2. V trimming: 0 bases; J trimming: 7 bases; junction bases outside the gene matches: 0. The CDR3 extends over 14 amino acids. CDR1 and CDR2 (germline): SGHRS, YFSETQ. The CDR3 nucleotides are TGCGCCAGCAGCTTGGGGACTAGCGGCGGGGAGCTGTTTTTT. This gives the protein CASSLGTSGGELFF.

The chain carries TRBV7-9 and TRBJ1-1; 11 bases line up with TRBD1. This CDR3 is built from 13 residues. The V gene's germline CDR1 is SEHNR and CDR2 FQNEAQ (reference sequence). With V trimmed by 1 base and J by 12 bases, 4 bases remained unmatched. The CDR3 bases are TGTGCCAGCAGCTTAGGGGACAGGGGGGAGACTTTCTTT. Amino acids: CASSLGDRGETFF.

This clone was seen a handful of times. CDR3 coding DNA: TGTGCCAGCAGTGTTAACCGGGGAAGCAATCAGCCCCAGCATTTT. Translating it yields CASSVNRGSNQPQHF. The chain has TRBV2 and TRBJ1-5; no clear D gene. Trimming stripped 4 bases from V and 1 base from J, with 11 bases between. CDR3 length: 15 amino acids. CDR1 and CDR2 (germline): SNHLY, FYNNEI.

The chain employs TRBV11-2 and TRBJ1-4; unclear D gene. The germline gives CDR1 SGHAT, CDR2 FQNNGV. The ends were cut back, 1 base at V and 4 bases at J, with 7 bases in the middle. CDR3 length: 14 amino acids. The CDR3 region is CASSLGVDNEKLFF. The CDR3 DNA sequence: TGTGCCAGCAGCTTAGGGGTGGATAATGAAAAACTGTTTTTT.

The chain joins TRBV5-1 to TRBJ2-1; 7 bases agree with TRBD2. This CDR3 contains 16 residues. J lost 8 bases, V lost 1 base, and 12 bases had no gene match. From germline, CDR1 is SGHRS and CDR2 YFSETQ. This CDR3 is CASSLLGGRGSDEQFF. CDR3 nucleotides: TGCGCCAGCAGCTTGCTCGGCGGGAGAGGCTCCGATGAGCAGTTCTTC.

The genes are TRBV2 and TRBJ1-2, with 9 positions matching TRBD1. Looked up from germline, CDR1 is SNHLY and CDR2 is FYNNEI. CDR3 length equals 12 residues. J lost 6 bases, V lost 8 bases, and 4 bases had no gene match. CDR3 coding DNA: TGTGCCAGCGGGCGGACAGGGGATGGCTACACCTTC. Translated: CASGRTGDGYTF.

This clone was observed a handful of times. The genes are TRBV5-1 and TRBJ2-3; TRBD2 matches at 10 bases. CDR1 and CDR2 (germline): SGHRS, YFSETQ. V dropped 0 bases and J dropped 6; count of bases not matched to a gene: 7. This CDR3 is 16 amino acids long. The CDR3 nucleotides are TGCGCCAGCAGCTTGGTTCTAGCGGGAGATCTTGATACGCAGTATTTT. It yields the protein CASSLVLAGDLDTQYF.